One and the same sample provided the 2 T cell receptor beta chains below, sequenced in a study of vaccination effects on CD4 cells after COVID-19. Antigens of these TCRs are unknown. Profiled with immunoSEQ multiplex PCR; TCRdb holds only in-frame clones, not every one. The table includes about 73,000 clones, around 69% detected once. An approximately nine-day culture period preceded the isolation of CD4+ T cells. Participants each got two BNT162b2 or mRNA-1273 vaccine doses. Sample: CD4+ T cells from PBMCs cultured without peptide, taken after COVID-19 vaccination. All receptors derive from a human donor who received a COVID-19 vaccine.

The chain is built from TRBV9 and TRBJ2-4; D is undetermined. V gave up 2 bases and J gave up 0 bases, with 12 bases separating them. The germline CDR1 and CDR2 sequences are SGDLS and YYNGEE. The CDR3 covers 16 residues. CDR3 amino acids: CASSVEASLAKNIQYF. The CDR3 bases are TGTGCCAGCAGCGTCGAGGCTAGTCTAGCCAAAAACATTCAGTACTTC.

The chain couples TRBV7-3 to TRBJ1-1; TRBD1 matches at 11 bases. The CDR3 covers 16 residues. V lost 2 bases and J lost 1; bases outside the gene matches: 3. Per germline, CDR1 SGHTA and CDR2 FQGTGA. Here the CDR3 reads CASSLGTGGSNTEAFF. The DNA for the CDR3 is TGTGCCAGCAGCTTAGGGACAGGGGGATCGAACACTGAAGCTTTCTTT.